Described below is a single T cell receptor beta chain sequence and its context. The data were taken from a study of T cell changes during pregnancy in multiple sclerosis. Profiling relied on immunoSEQ multiplex PCR, and the TCRdb table lists in-frame clones only, not all of them. The sample contains about 41,000 clones, 80% to 90% of which appear only once. In germline, CDR1 is MNHNY, CDR2 SVGAGI (reference sequence). The CDR3 covers 16 residues. V shed 2 bases and J 4 bases; nucleotides not matched to a gene: 10. V and J are TRBV6-6 and TRBJ1-2; 7 bases map to TRBD1. The sequenced sample was CD4+ T cells from peripheral blood mononuclear cells, obtained in the first trimester of pregnancy. The clonotype comes from a female donor with multiple sclerosis, enrolled in a pregnancy study. CDR3 DNA: TGTGCCAGCAGTTACGCAGGGGGAGTTCAGGTCTATGGCTACACCTTC. Translated, it gives CASSYAGGVQVYGYTF.